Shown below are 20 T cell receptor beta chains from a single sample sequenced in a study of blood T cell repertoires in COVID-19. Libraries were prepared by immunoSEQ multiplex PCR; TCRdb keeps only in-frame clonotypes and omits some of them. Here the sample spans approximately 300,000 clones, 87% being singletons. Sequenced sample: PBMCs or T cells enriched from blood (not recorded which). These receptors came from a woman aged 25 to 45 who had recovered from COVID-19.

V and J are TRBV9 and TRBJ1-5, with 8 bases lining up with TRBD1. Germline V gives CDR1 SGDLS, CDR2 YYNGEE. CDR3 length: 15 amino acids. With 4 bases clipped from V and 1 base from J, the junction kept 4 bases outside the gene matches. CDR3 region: CASSSGGLSNQPQHF. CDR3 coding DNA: TGTGCCAGCAGCTCAGGGGGCCTAAGCAATCAGCCCCAGCATTTT.

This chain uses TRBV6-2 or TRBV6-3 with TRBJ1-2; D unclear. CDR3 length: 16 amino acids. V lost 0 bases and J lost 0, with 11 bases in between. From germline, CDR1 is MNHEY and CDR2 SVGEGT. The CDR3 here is CASSYSPITANYGYTF. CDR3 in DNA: TGTGCCAGCAGTTACTCTCCGATCACGGCTAACTATGGCTACACCTTC.

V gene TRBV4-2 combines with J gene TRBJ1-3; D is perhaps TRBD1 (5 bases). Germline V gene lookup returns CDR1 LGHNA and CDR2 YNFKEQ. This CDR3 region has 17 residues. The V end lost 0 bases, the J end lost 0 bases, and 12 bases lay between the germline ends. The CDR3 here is CASSQDGARGSGNTIYF. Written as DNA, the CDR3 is TGTGCCAGCAGCCAAGATGGGGCGCGGGGCTCTGGAAACACCATATATTTT.

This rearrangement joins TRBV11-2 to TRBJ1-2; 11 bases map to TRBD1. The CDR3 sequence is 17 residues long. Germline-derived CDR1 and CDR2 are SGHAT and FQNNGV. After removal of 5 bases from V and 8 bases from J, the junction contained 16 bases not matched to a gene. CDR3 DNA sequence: TGTGCCAGCAGCGCCCGGGGACAGGGGGAACTAATTTCAGGCTACACCTTC. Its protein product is CASSARGQGELISGYTF.

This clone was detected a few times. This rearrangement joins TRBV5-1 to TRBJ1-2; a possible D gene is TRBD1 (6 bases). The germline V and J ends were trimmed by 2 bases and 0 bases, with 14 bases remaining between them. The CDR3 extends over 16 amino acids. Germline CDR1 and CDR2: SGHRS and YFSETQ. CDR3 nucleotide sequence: TGCGCCAGCAGCTTTGCGAGGGACACCCCTAACTATGGCTACACCTTC. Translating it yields CASSFARDTPNYGYTF.

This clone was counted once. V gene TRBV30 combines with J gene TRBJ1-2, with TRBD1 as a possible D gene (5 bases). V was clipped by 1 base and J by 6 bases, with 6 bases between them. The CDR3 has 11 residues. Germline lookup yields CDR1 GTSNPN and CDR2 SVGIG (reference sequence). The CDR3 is CAWSARDGYTF. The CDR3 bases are TGTGCCTGGAGTGCCAGGGATGGCTACACCTTC.

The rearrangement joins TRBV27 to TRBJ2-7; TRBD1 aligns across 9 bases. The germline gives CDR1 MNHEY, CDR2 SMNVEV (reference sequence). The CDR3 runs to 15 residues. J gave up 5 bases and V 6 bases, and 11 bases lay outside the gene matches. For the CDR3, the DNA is TGTGCCAGCAGGCCAAACAGGGGGCGCTTGGACGAGCAGTACTTC. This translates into CASRPNRGRLDEQYF.

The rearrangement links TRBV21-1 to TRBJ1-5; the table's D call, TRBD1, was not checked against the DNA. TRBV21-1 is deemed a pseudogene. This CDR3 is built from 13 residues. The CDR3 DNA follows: TGTGCCAGCAAGTGGCCAGACAATCAGCCCCAGCATTTT. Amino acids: CASKWPDNQPQHF.

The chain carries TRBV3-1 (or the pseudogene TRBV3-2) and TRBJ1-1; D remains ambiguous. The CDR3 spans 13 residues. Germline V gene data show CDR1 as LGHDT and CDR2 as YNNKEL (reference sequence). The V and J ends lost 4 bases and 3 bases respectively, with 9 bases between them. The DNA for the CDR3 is TGTGCCAGCAGCCCCGGGTGGGACACTGAAGCTTTCTTT. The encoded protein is CASSPGWDTEAFF.

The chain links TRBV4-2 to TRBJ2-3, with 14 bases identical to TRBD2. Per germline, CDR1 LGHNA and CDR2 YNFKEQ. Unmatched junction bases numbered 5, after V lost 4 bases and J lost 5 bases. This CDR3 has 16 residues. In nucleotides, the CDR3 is TGTGCCAGCAGCCTGACTAGCGGGGGGGCTGGAGATACGCAGTATTTT. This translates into CASSLTSGGAGDTQYF.

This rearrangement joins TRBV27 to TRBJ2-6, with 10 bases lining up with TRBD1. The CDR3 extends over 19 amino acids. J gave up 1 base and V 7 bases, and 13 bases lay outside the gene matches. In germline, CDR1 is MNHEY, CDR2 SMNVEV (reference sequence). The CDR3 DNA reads TGTGCCAGCACTACTTGGTGGGACAGGGGCGCATCTGGGGCCAACGTCCTGACTTTC. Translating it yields CASTTWWDRGASGANVLTF.

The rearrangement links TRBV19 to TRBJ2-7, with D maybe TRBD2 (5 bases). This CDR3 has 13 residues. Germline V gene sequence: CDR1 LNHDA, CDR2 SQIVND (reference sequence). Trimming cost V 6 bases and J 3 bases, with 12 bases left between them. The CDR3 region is CASSLTTLYEQYF. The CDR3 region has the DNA TGTGCCAGTAGCCTGACTACACTCTACGAGCAGTACTTC.

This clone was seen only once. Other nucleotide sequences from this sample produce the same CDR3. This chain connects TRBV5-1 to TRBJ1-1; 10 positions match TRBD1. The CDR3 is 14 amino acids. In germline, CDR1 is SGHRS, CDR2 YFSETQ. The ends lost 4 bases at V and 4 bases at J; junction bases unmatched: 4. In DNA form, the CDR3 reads TGCGCCAGCAGCGTCGGACAGGGGGGCACTGAAGCTTTCTTT. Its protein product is CASSVGQGGTEAFF.

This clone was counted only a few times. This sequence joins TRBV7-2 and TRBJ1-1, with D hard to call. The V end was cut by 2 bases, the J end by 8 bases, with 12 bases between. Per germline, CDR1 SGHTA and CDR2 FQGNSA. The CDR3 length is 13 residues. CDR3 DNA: TGTGCCAGCAGCTTACGGCAGGCAAGAGAAGCTTTCTTT. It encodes CASSLRQAREAFF. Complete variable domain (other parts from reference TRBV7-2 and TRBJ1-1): GAGVSQSPSNKVTEKGKDVELRCDPISGHTALYWYRQSLGQGLEFLIYFQGNSAPDKSGLPSDRFSAERTGGSVSTLTIQRTQQEDSAVYLCASSLRQAREAFFGQGTRLTVV.

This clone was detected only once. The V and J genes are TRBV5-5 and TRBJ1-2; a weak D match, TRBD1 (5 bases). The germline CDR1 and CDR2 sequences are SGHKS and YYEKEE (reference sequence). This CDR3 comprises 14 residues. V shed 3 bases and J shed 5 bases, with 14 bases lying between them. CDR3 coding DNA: TGTGCCAGCAGCTCCGGGGGGGAGGTTTATGGCTACACCTTC. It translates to CASSSGGEVYGYTF.

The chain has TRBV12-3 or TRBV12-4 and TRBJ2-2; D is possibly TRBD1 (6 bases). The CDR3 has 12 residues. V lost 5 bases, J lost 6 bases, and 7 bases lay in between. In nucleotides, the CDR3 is TGTGCCAGCAGTACAGGGCCCGGGGAGCTGTTTTTT. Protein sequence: CASSTGPGELFF.

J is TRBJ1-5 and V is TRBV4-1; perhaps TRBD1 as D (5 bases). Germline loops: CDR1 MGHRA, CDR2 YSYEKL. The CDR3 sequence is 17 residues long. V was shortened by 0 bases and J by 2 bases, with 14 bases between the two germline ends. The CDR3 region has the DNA TGCGCCAGCAGCCAAGATCTACAGGCTTCCCGCAATCAGCCCCAGCATTTT. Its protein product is CASSQDLQASRNQPQHF.

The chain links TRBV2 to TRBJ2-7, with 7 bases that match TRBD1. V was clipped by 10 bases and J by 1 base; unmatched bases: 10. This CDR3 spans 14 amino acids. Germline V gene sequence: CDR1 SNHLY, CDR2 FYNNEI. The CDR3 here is CAIPVGDRSYEQYF. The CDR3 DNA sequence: TGTGCCATCCCGGTGGGGGACAGATCCTACGAGCAGTACTTC.

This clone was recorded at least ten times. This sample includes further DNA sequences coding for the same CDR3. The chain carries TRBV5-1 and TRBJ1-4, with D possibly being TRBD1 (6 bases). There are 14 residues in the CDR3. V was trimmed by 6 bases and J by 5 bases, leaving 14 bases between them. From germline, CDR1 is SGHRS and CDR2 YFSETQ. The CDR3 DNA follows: TGCGCCAGCACCGGGGGGGGCCCCAATGAAAAACTGTTTTTT. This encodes CASTGGGPNEKLFF.

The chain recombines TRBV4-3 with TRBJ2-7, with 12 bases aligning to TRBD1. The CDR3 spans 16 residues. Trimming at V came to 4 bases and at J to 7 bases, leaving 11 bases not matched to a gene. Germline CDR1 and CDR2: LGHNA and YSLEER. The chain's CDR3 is CASSPGTGGLPYEQYF. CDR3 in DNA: TGCGCCAGCAGCCCCGGGACAGGGGGCCTCCCTTATGAGCAGTACTTC.